These T cell receptor beta chains were read from a single sample in a study of post-analysis software for immune sequencing data. MiXCR, run by TCRdb on the PCR reads, gives a single entry per CDR3 protein. The sample has about 820,000 distinct CDR3 sequences; about 53% are singletons. Input material: blood. These receptors all come from a girl aged 5-17 years with multiple sclerosis. The CDR3 runs from the conserved cysteine through the conserved F or W. D genes are given only for firm matches. Only some rows state a clone size, as once, few, many or a class for expanded clones.

clone size	D gene	V gene	J gene	CDR3 length	CDR3 DNA	CDR3 protein
-	TRBD1	TRBV14	TRBJ2-5	18	TGTGCCAGCAGCCGACGTAGACCCGGGACAGGGGGACAAGAGACCCAGTACTTC	CASSRRRPGTGGQETQYF
-	-	TRBV18	TRBJ2-7	14	TGTGCCAGCTCATCTCAGGGGGGCGCGGTCGAGCAGTACTTC	CASSSQGGAVEQYF
-	-	TRBV5-8	TRBJ2-7	15	TGTGCCAGCAACTCAGGTGGCGTGAGCTCCTACGAGCAGTACTTC	CASNSGGVSSYEQYF
-	TRBD1	TRBV12-3/TRBV12-4	TRBJ2-5	16	TGTGCCAGCAGTGCCCCGTGGACAGGGCCCCAAGAGACCCAGTACTTC	CASSAPWTGPQETQYF
few	TRBD1	TRBV28	TRBJ2-3	15	TGTGCCAGCAGTTTAGGACAGGGAGAGACAGATACGCAGTATTTT	CASSLGQGETDTQYF
-	TRBD2	TRBV5-5	TRBJ2-1	18	TGTGCCAGCAGCCGAATCGCGGGACTAGCGGGAGGAGGCGATGAGCAGTTCTTC	CASSRIAGLAGGGDEQFF
few	-	TRBV9	TRBJ1-6	15	TGTGCCAGCAGCGTAGTATCAGGAGGAGGATCCCCCCTCCACTTT	CASSVVSGGGSPLHF
few	-	TRBV20-1	TRBJ2-3	17	TGCAGTGCTAGAGATTCCGGTCCTTACCCTAGCACAGATACGCAGTATTTT	CSARDSGPYPSTDTQYF
many	TRBD1	TRBV5-1	TRBJ2-7	14	TGTGCCAGCAGCTTAGGGACAGGGGGCTACGAGCAGTACTTC	CASSLGTGGYEQYF
-	TRBD1	TRBV6-5	TRBJ2-5	15	TGTGCCAGCAGTTACTCCGGGACAGGGGGGGAGACCCAGTACTTC	CASSYSGTGGETQYF
-	-	TRBV5-1	TRBJ2-7	15	TGCGCCAGCAGCACTCGGGGCCACAGCTCCTACGAGCAGTACTTC	CASSTRGHSSYEQYF
-	-	TRBV29-1	TRBJ2-1	11	TGCAGCGTTGCGGGCCCCACAATGGAGTTCTTC	CSVAGPTMEFF
-	TRBD2	TRBV5-1	TRBJ2-7	15	TGCGCCAGCAGCCAAGAATGGGGGGGGTCCTACGAGCAGTACTTC	CASSQEWGGSYEQYF
-	-	TRBV7-2	TRBJ1-2	16	TGTGCCAGCAGCTTGGGTCAGAGGGTAACTAACTATGGCTACACCTTC	CASSLGQRVTNYGYTF
-	-	TRBV6-1	TRBJ2-7	13	TGTGCCAGCAGTGAAGAGGGCCCCTACGAGCAGTACTTC	CASSEEGPYEQYF
few	TRBD2	TRBV7-8	TRBJ2-7	17	TGTGCCAGCAGCTTAGCGATACTAGCGGGATTATCCTACGAGCAGTACTTC	CASSLAILAGLSYEQYF
few	-	TRBV6-2/TRBV6-3	TRBJ2-7	14	TGTGCCAGCAGTTACGGGGGGCAGAACTACGAGCAGTACTTC	CASSYGGQNYEQYF
-	-	TRBV29-1	TRBJ2-2	12	TGCAGCGTCCCAAGAAACACCGGGGAGCTGTTTTTT	CSVPRNTGELFF
few	TRBD2	TRBV29-1	TRBJ2-7	15	TGCAGCGTTGAAGTGCTAGCGGGGGAAACCTACGAGCAGTACTTC	CSVEVLAGETYEQYF
few	-	TRBV4-1	TRBJ2-7	16	TGCGCCAGCAGCCAAGACTTAGGGGTACCTGCAAGCGAGCAGTACTTC	CASSQDLGVPASEQYF
-	-	TRBV12-3/TRBV12-4	TRBJ2-4	16	TGTGCCAGCGGAGTAACAGGGCAGGGGTTGAGAAACATTCAGTACTTC	CASGVTGQGLRNIQYF
-	-	TRBV28	TRBJ2-3	13	TGTGCCAGCAGTCTAAACCACGGAGATACGCAGTATTTT	CASSLNHGDTQYF
-	-	TRBV12-3/TRBV12-4	TRBJ2-5	16	TGTGCCAGCAGTTCCCTACTAGCCCTCGAGGGAGAGACCCAGTACTTC	CASSSLLALEGETQYF
-	TRBD2	TRBV12-3/TRBV12-4	TRBJ2-7	16	TGTGCCAGCAGTGACGGGACTAGCGGGTTCTCCTACGAGCAGTACTTC	CASSDGTSGFSYEQYF
-	TRBD1	TRBV10-3	TRBJ2-7	13	TGTGCCATGGGGACCGACAGGGGCTACGAGCAGTACTTC	CAMGTDRGYEQYF
-	TRBD2	TRBV2	TRBJ2-1	14	TGTGCCAGCATCAGGACTAGCGTACTCCATGAGCAGTTCTTC	CASIRTSVLHEQFF
few	TRBD1	TRBV10-2	TRBJ2-7	13	TGCGCCACCCTGGGACAGGGTTCCTACGAGCAGTACTTC	CATLGQGSYEQYF
once	-	TRBV29-1	TRBJ2-3	13	TGCAGTTCCACAGGGCTTGGGACAGATACGCAGTATTTT	CSSTGLGTDTQYF
-	-	TRBV29-1	TRBJ2-1	12	TGCAGCGTTGCACGGGGACGGGATGAGCAGTTCTTC	CSVARGRDEQFF
-	TRBD1	TRBV11-2	TRBJ2-1	14	TGTGCCAGCAGCTTGGGGACAGGTATGGCTGAGCAGTTCTTC	CASSLGTGMAEQFF
few	TRBD1	TRBV2	TRBJ2-5	13	TGTGCCAGCAGGGGGACAGTCCAAGAGACCCAGTACTTC	CASRGTVQETQYF
-	-	TRBV10-3	TRBJ2-3	13	TGTGCCATCAGTGCCCCGACAGAAGCTACGCAGTATTTT	CAISAPTEATQYF
-	TRBD1	TRBV5-1	TRBJ2-7	15	TGCGCCAGCAGCTTGGAGCGGACAGGTTTGGGCGAGCAGTACTTC	CASSLERTGLGEQYF
-	-	TRBV3-1	TRBJ2-3	16	TGTGCCAGCAGCCAAGGAGAAAACAGACCCACAGATACGCAGTATTTT	CASSQGENRPTDTQYF
few	-	TRBV12-3/TRBV12-4	TRBJ1-1	15	TGTGCCAGCAGACTTGGACAGACCATGAACACTGAAGCTTTCTTT	CASRLGQTMNTEAFF
few	-	TRBV5-1	TRBJ2-7	14	TGCGCCAGCAGCCTTTGGACAGCCTCCTACGAGCAGTACTTC	CASSLWTASYEQYF
-	-	TRBV20-1	TRBJ2-1	14	TGCAGTGCTTCTTGGGCGGGGAGTTACAATGAGCAGTTCTTC	CSASWAGSYNEQFF
few	-	TRBV29-1	TRBJ2-1	10	TGCAGCGGCAGGGTCGGGGGGCAGTTCTTC	CSGRVGGQFF
-	-	TRBV6-2/TRBV6-3	TRBJ2-5	17	TGTGCCAGCAGTTACGGCAGGACCGAGGGGGATCAAGAGACCCAGTACTTC	CASSYGRTEGDQETQYF
few	-	TRBV18	TRBJ2-1	16	TGTGCCAGCTCACTTCTCGGGAGTGGTTCCTACAATGAGCAGTTCTTC	CASSLLGSGSYNEQFF